This section outlines one T cell receptor (beta chain) sequence together with its context. These data originate in a study of blood T cell repertoires in COVID-19. The repertoire was sequenced with immunoSEQ multiplex PCR; TCRdb's copy has only in-frame clones and lacks some. The sample shows about 260,000 clones, over 80% of them seen only once. V lost 2 bases and J 0 bases, leaving 4 bases between the germline ends. The germline gives CDR1 SEHNR, CDR2 FQNEAQ (reference sequence). This CDR3 spans 13 amino acids. The specimen was peripheral blood. This TCR was recovered from a man aged 60 to 69 who had recovered from COVID-19. The chain carries TRBV7-9 and TRBJ1-2; D remains ambiguous. CDR3 in DNA: TGTGCCAGCAGCTTAAGCACTAACTATGGCTACACCTTC. Protein: CASSLSTNYGYTF.